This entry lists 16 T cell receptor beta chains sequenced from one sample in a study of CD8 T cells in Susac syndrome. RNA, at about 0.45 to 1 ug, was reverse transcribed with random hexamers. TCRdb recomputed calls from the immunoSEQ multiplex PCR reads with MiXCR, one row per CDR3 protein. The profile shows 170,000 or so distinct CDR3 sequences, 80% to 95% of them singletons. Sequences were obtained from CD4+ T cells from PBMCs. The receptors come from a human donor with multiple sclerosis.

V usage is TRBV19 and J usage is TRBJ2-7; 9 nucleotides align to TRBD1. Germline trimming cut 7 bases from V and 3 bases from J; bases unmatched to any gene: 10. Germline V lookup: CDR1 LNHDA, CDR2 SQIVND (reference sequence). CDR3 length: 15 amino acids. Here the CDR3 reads CASIGTGTGIYEQYF. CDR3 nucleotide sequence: TGTGCCAGTATAGGGACCGGGACAGGGATCTACGAGCAGTACTTC.

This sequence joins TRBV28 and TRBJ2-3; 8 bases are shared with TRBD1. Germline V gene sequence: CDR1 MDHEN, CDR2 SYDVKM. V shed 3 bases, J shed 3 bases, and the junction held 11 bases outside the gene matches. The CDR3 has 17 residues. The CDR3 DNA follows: TGTGCCAGCAGTTTTAGGACAGGGCGAGGGGAGACAGATACGCAGTATTTT. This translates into CASSFRTGRGETDTQYF.

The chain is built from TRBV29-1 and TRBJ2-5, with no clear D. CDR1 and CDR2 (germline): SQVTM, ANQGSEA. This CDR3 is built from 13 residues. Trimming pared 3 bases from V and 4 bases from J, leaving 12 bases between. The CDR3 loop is CSVETAWGETQYF. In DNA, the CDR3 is TGCAGCGTTGAGACCGCGTGGGGAGAGACCCAGTACTTC.

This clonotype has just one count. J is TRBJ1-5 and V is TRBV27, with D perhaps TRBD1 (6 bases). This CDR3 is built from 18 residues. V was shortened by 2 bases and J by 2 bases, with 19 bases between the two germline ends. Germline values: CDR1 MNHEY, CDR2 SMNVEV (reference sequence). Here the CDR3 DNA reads TGTGCCAGCAGTTTAGACGGGTTGGGGGGCGCTGGCAATCAGCCCCAGCATTTT. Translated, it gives CASSLDGLGGAGNQPQHF.

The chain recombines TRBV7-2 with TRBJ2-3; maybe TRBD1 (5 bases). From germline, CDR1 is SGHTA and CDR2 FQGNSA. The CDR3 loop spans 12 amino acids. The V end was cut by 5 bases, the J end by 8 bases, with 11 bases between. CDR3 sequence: CASSAPDTTQYF. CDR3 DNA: TGTGCCAGCAGCGCCCCGGACACTACGCAGTATTTT.

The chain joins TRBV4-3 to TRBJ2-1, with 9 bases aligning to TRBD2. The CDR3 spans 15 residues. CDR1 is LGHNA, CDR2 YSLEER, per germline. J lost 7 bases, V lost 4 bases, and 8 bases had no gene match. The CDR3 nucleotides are TGCGCCAGCAGCCTTTCTCTAGCGGGGCTAAATGAGCAGTTCTTC. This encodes CASSLSLAGLNEQFF.

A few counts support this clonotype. The CDR3 nucleotides are TGTGCCAGCAAAAGGACTCAGAGCGTTGGCGGGGAGCTGTTTTTT. This sequence encodes CASKRTQSVGGELFF. The rearrangement uses TRBV6-1 and TRBJ2-2; weak D call: TRBD2 (5 bases). The V gene lost 7 bases and the J gene lost 7 bases, with 19 bases spanning the gap. The CDR3 extends over 15 amino acids. Germline V gene data show CDR1 as MNHNS and CDR2 as SASEGT.

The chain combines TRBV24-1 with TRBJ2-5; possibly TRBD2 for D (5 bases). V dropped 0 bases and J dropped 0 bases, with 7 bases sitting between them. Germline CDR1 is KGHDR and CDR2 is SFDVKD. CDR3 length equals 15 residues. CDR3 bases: TGTGCCACCAGTGATTTGGCCGGGAACCAAGAGACCCAGTACTTC. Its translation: CATSDLAGNQETQYF.

In DNA form, the CDR3 reads TGTGCCAGCTCACCAGGAGTAGAAGAGACCCAGTACTTC. It encodes CASSPGVEETQYF. This chain uses TRBV18 with TRBJ2-5, with D hard to call. The CDR3 has 13 residues. CDR1 and CDR2 from the germline V gene are KGHSH and LQKENI. The V and J ends lost 2 bases and 3 bases respectively, with 7 bases between them.

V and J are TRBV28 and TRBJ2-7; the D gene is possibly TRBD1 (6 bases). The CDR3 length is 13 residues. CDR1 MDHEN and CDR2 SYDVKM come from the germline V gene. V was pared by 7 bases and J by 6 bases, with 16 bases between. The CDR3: CASNPTGPSEQYF. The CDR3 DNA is TGTGCCAGCAATCCGACAGGTCCTTCCGAGCAGTACTTC.

The CDR3 sequence is CAWSKRDRDTEAFF. The CDR3 nucleotides read TGTGCCTGGAGTAAGCGGGACAGGGACACTGAAGCTTTCTTT. The chain couples TRBV30 to TRBJ1-1, with TRBD1 matching over 9 bases. The junction had 4 bases not matched to a gene; V was cut back by 2 bases and J by 3 bases. CDR3 length equals 14 residues. Germline lookup yields CDR1 GTSNPN and CDR2 SVGIG (reference sequence).

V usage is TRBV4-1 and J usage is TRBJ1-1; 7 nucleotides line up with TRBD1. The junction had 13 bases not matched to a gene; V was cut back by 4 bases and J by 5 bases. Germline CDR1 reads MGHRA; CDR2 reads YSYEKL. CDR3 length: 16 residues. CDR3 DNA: TGCGCCAGCAGCCCAAACCCGGGACAGAGAGGAACTGAAGCTTTCTTT. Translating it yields CASSPNPGQRGTEAFF.

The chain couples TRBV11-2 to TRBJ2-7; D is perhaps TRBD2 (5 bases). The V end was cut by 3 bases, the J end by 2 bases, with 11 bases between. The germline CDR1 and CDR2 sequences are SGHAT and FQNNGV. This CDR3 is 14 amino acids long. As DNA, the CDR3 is TGTGCCAGCAGCTTTTCTGAGGGTACCTACGAGCAGTACTTC. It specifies CASSFSEGTYEQYF.

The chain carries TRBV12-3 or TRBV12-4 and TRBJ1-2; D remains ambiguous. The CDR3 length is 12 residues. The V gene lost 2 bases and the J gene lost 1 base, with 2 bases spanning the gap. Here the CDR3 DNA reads TGTGCCAGCAGTTTACATAACTATGGCTACACCTTC. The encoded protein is CASSLHNYGYTF.

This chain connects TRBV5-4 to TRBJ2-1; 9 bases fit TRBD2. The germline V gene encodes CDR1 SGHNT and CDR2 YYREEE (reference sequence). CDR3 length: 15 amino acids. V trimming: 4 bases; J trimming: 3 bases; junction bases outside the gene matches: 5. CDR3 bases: TGTGCCAGCAGCCGCGGGGGGGTGCACTACAATGAGCAGTTCTTC. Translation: CASSRGGVHYNEQFF. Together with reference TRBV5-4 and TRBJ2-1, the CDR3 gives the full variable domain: ETGVTQSPTHLIKTRGQQVTLRCSSQSGHNTVSWYQQALGQGPQFIFQYYREEENGRGNFPPRFSGLQFPNYSSELNVNALELDDSALYLCASSRGGVHYNEQFFGPGTRLTVL.

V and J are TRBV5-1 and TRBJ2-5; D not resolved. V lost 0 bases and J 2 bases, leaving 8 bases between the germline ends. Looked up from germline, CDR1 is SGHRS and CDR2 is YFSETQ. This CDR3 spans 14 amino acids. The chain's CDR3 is CASSLELPQETQYF. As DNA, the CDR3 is TGCGCCAGCAGCTTGGAGTTGCCACAAGAGACCCAGTACTTC.